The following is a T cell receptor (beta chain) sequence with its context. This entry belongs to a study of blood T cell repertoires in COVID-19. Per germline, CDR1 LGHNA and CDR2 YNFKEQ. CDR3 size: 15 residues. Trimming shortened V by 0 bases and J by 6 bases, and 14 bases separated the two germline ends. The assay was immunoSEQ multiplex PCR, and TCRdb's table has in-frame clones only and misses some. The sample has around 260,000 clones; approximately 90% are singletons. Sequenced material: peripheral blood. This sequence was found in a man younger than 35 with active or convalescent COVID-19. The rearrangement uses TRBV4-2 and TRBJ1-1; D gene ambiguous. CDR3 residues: CASSQDTGGTAEAFF. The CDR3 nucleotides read TGTGCCAGCAGCCAAGATACCGGCGGAACCGCTGAAGCTTTCTTT.